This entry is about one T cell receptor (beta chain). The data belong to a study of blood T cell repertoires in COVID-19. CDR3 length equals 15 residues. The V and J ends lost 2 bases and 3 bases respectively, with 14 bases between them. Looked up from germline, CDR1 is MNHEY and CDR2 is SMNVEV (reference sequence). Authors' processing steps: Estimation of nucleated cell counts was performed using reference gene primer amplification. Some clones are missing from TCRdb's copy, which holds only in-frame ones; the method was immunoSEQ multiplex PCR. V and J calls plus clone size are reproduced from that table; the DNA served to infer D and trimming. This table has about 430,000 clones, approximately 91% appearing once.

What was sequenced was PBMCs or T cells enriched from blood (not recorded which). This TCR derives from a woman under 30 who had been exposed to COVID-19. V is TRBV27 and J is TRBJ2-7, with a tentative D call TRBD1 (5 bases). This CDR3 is CASSLATGIGYEQYF. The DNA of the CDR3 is TGTGCCAGCAGTTTAGCCACAGGAATAGGCTACGAGCAGTACTTC.